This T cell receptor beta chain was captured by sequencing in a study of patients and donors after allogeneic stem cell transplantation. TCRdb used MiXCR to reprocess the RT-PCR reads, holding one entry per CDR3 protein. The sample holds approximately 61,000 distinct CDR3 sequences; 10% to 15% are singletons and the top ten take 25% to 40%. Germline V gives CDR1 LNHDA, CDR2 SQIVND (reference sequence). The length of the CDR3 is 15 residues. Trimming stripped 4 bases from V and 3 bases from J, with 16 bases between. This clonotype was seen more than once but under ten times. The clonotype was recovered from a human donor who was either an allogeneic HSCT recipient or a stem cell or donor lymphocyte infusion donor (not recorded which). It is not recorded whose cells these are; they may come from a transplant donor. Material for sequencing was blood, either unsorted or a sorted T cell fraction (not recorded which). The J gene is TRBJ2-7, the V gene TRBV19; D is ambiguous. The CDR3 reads CASSTPLDTRYEQYF. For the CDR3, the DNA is TGTGCCAGTAGTACCCCCCTTGACACACGCTACGAGCAGTACTTC.